One sample yielded the 29 T cell receptor beta chains listed below, sequenced in a study of metastatic and nonmetastatic thyroid tumors. Through MiXCR, TCRdb re-clonotyped the PCR reads. The sample lists 30,000 to 35,000 clones; around 20% were seen once. Each patient came to thyroid surgery without any prior treatment (of any kind). Sequenced material: blood. The receptors derive from a female donor with papillary thyroid cancer or a benign thyroid nodule (not recorded which). Some clones in this sample may be carry-over from other donors' samples.

V usage is TRBV9 and J usage is TRBJ1-1, with 9 bases lining up with TRBD1. Germline lookup yields CDR1 SGDLS and CDR2 YYNGEE. This CDR3 is 13 amino acids long. The V segment lost 4 bases and the J segment 10 bases; nucleotides outside the gene matches: 8. The DNA for the CDR3 is TGTGCCAGCAGCTCGACGGGACAGGGATTAGCTTTCTTT. Its translation is CASSSTGQGLAFF.

This clone was counted at least ten times. The chain joins TRBV6-4 to TRBJ1-2; 7 bases agree with TRBD1. V was clipped by 6 bases and J by 0 bases; unmatched bases: 4. The CDR3 has 14 residues. Germline CDR1 is MRHNA and CDR2 is SNTAGT. CDR3 protein: CASSAGTANYGYTF. Here the CDR3 DNA reads TGTGCCAGCAGCGCCGGGACAGCTAACTATGGCTACACCTTC.

This clone has a count of ten or more. The J gene is TRBJ2-1, the V gene TRBV19; no definite D call. The CDR3 covers 14 residues. Trimming took off 7 bases at V and 0 bases at J, with 10 bases between the two ends. The germline V gene has CDR1 LNHDA and CDR2 SQIVND (reference sequence). The chain's CDR3 is CASNPEDSYNEQFF. CDR3 DNA sequence: TGTGCCAGTAACCCAGAGGACTCCTACAATGAGCAGTTCTTC.

This clone was counted between two and nine times. J is TRBJ2-5 and V is TRBV20-1; the D gene is possibly TRBD2 (5 bases). CDR1 and CDR2 from the germline V gene are DFQATT and SNEGSKA (reference sequence). The CDR3 has 15 amino acids. Between the trimmed V and J ends, which lost 0 bases and 2 bases, there was a span of 13 bases. CDR3 loop: CSARDRASGQETQYF. CDR3 DNA: TGCAGTGCTAGAGATCGGGCGAGCGGACAAGAGACCCAGTACTTC.

The chain carries TRBV10-3 and TRBJ2-3, with D perhaps TRBD2 (6 bases). Between the trimmed V and J ends, which lost 3 bases and 0 bases, there was a span of 7 bases. This CDR3 region has 14 residues. Per the germline V gene, CDR1 is ENHRY and CDR2 is SYGVKD. CDR3 loop: CAISESGSTDTQYF. In DNA, the CDR3 is TGTGCCATCAGTGAAAGCGGGAGCACAGATACGCAGTATTTT.

There are many counts of this clone. The chain employs TRBV6-5 and TRBJ2-1; no clear D gene. The CDR3 length is 15 residues. The germline CDR1 and CDR2 sequences are MNHEY and SVGAGI. Between the trimmed V and J ends, which lost 2 bases and 0 bases, there was a span of 8 bases. The CDR3 DNA follows: TGTGCCAGCAGTTACGACTTTAGCTCCTACAATGAGCAGTTCTTC. Translation gives CASSYDFSSYNEQFF.

This clone has more than one count but fewer than ten. V is TRBV19 and J is TRBJ2-1; D is unresolved. CDR1 LNHDA and CDR2 SQIVND come from the germline V gene (reference sequence). The CDR3 totals 13 residues. V was pared by 6 bases and J by 5 bases, with 11 bases between. This chain's CDR3 is CASSPYSHNEQFF. CDR3 in DNA: TGTGCCAGTAGCCCCTATAGCCACAATGAGCAGTTCTTC. Based on the CDR3 plus reference TRBV19 and TRBJ2-1, the full variable domain is DGGITQSPKYLFRKEGQNVTLSCEQNLNHDAMYWYRQDPGQGLRLIYYSQIVNDFQKGDIAEGYSVSREKKESFPLTVTSAQKNPTAFYLCASSPYSHNEQFFGPGTRLTVL.

This clone was seen ten or more times. This is likely a read error, given that the CDR3 carries no conserved phenylalanine or tryptophan at its end. V gene TRBV11-1 combines with J gene TRBJ1-5; D unresolved. V lost 6 bases, J lost 1 base, and 16 bases lay in between. CDR3 length: 16 residues. Germline CDR1 reads SGHAT; CDR2 reads FQDESV (reference sequence). CDR3 in DNA: TGTGCCAGCAGTTCGGACGGACGGAGAAGCAATCAGCCCCAGCATTCT. Protein sequence: CASSSDGRRSNQPQHS.

This clone was observed a few times. The rearrangement uses TRBV6-4 and TRBJ2-3; D unresolved. The CDR3 is 13 amino acids. Germline V gives CDR1 MRHNA, CDR2 SNTAGT. The V gene lost 6 bases and the J gene lost 0 bases, with 7 bases spanning the gap. CDR3 loop: CASSPGSTDTQYF. For the CDR3, the DNA is TGTGCCAGCAGCCCTGGGAGCACAGATACGCAGTATTTT.

This clone was counted ten times or more. The chain joins TRBV7-6 to TRBJ2-5; 13 bases match TRBD2. Germline values: CDR1 SGHVS, CDR2 FNYEAQ. V shed 0 bases and J 5 bases; nucleotides not matched to a gene: 12. There are 19 residues in the CDR3. Written as DNA, the CDR3 is TGTGCCAGCAGCTTAGCGCAAGGAACTAGCGGGGGGGCCTGGGAGACCCAGTACTTC. It translates to CASSLAQGTSGGAWETQYF.

This clone was counted a few times. The DNA for the CDR3 is TGTGCCAGCAGTGACCGGGACAGCTCCTACGAGCAGTACTTC. Its protein is CASSDRDSSYEQYF. This chain connects TRBV27 to TRBJ2-7, with 7 nucleotides matching TRBD1. Germline lookup yields CDR1 MNHEY and CDR2 SMNVEV (reference sequence). The CDR3 is 14 residues long. Trimming at V came to 5 bases and at J to 0 bases, leaving 4 bases not matched to a gene.

This clone was recorded many times. The rearrangement links TRBV20-1 to TRBJ2-1; possible D gene TRBD2, 5 bases. The CDR3 totals 11 residues. V lost 5 bases, J lost 11 bases, and 13 bases lay in between. Germline V gives CDR1 DFQATT, CDR2 SNEGSKA (reference sequence). CDR3 sequence: CSALASPQQFF. In DNA, the CDR3 is TGCAGTGCTTTAGCGAGTCCTCAGCAGTTCTTC.

In this sample, this clone turned up a few times. Since a much larger clone is just one base distant, this may be a read error. The chain joins TRBV6-2 or TRBV6-3 to TRBJ2-2; the D is unclear. V lost 2 bases and J lost 0, with 16 bases in between. This CDR3 comprises 18 residues. The germline V gene encodes CDR1 MNHEY and CDR2 SVGEGT. CDR3 loop: CASSYMNTGPANTGELFF. The CDR3, as DNA: TGTGCCAGCAGTTACATGAACACCGGGCCGGCGAACACCGGGGAGCTGTTTTTT.

This clone was found a few times. V gene TRBV11-2 combines with J gene TRBJ1-2; 7 positions match TRBD1. This CDR3 contains 17 residues. Germline V gene sequence: CDR1 SGHAT, CDR2 FQNNGV. V shed 4 bases and J 4 bases; nucleotides not matched to a gene: 15. In DNA, the CDR3 is TGTGCCAGCAGCTCCCAACTATATCAACAGGGGACCTATGGCTACACCTTC. It codes for CASSSQLYQQGTYGYTF.

Many counts were recorded for this clone. The V call is TRBV27, the J call TRBJ2-2, with 9 bases fitting TRBD1. V lost 5 bases and J lost 4; bases outside the gene matches: 5. Germline CDR1 and CDR2: MNHEY and SMNVEV (reference sequence). CDR3 size: 15 residues. The CDR3 spells CASSKQGAVTGELFF. The DNA of the CDR3 is TGTGCCAGCAGTAAACAGGGGGCTGTCACCGGGGAGCTGTTTTTT.

This clone has ten or more counts. The rearrangement links TRBV18 to TRBJ1-2; D is uncertain. Germline-derived CDR1 and CDR2 are KGHSH and LQKENI. CDR3 length: 15 amino acids. The V gene lost 3 bases and the J gene lost 5 bases, with 16 bases spanning the gap. CDR3 loop: CASSPTPNVAYGYTF. The CDR3 DNA reads as TGTGCCAGCTCACCGACGCCCAACGTCGCTTATGGCTACACCTTC.

J is TRBJ2-1 and V is TRBV18, with D unresolved. The CDR3 consists of 13 residues. Trimming removed 3 bases from V and 10 bases from J, with 13 bases in between. Germline assignment: CDR1 KGHSH and CDR2 LQKENI. The CDR3 loop is CASSPYTAREQFF. CDR3 nucleotide sequence: TGTGCCAGCTCACCTTACACCGCCCGGGAGCAGTTCTTC.

This clone was seen many times. This rearrangement joins TRBV27 to TRBJ1-1; 10 bases align to TRBD1. V lost 5 bases and J lost 5; bases outside the gene matches: 5. The CDR3 is 14 residues long. Germline loops: CDR1 MNHEY, CDR2 SMNVEV (reference sequence). In DNA form, the CDR3 reads TGTGCCAGCAGTAGACAGGGGGCATATACTGAAGCTTTCTTT. This gives the protein CASSRQGAYTEAFF.

This clone has ten or more counts. The chain has TRBV10-3 and TRBJ2-2; TRBD1 might be the D (6 bases). Germline V lookup: CDR1 ENHRY, CDR2 SYGVKD. Trimming removed 6 bases at V and 1 base at J, with 15 bases between. This CDR3 comprises 16 residues. CDR3 residues: CAIRTRDNENTGELFF. The CDR3 DNA reads TGTGCCATCAGAACCCGGGACAACGAGAACACCGGGGAGCTGTTTTTT.

Concerning this clone: One end of the junction fails to match germline, which may point to a read error. This rearrangement joins TRBV11-1 to TRBJ2-7, with a weak D call TRBD1 (6 bases). Germline CDR1 SGHAT, CDR2 FQDESV (reference sequence). The CDR3 length is 16 residues. Here the CDR3 reads CASSVAPGHFTYEQYF. For the CDR3, the DNA is TGTGCCAGCAGCGTAGCCCCGGGACACTTCACCTACGAGCAGTACTTC.

This clone was seen ten or more times. The chain employs TRBV28 and TRBJ1-1; TRBD1 aligns across 10 bases. V gave up 4 bases and J gave up 3 bases; unmatched junction bases: 11. CDR3 length: 17 residues. Germline-derived CDR1 and CDR2 are MDHEN and SYDVKM. CDR3 amino acids: CASSSNRDRGRDTEAFF. In DNA, the CDR3 is TGTGCCAGCAGTTCTAACCGGGACAGGGGCCGGGACACTGAAGCTTTCTTT.

This clone was counted between two and nine times. V is TRBV14 and J is TRBJ2-5, with 11 nucleotides matching TRBD2. Looked up from germline, CDR1 is SGHDN and CDR2 is FVKESK. This CDR3 comprises 16 residues. J lost 3 bases, V lost 3 bases, and 6 bases had no gene match. CDR3 DNA: TGTGCCAGCAGCCATCTTGGGGGACTAGCGGAAGAGACCCAGTACTTC. Its protein is CASSHLGGLAEETQYF.

This clone was detected only a few times. This chain joins TRBV28 and TRBJ1-2; a weak D match, TRBD1 (6 bases). Trimming shortened V by 3 bases and J by 3 bases, and 17 bases separated the two germline ends. This CDR3 contains 16 residues. Germline CDR1 and CDR2: MDHEN and SYDVKM. The CDR3 DNA follows: TGTGCCAGCAGTTTGGGGGGGGGACAAGGGTACTATGGCTACACCTTC. As protein: CASSLGGGQGYYGYTF.

This clone occurred a few times. This chain joins TRBV12-3 or TRBV12-4 and TRBJ1-1; D uncertain. The CDR3 extends over 12 amino acids. V was trimmed by 5 bases and J by 4 bases, leaving 8 bases between them. CDR3 DNA sequence: TGTGCCAGCAGTCTGGCCGTCACTGAAGCTTTCTTT. Translation: CASSLAVTEAFF.

This clone was detected only a few times. V gene TRBV6-1 combines with J gene TRBJ2-7, with 11 bases identical to TRBD2. From germline, CDR1 is MNHNS and CDR2 SASEGT. The CDR3 runs 16 residues. Trimming at V came to 3 bases and at J to 2 bases, leaving 6 bases not matched to a gene. The CDR3 DNA reads TGTGCCAGCAGTGACCGGACTAGCGGGCGCACCTACGAGCAGTACTTC. This codes for CASSDRTSGRTYEQYF.

This clone was seen more than once but under ten times. The CDR3 protein is CASRGLGLYEQYF. CDR3 in DNA: TGTGCCAGCAGGGGACTAGGACTCTATGAGCAGTACTTC. The rearrangement links TRBV6-2 or TRBV6-3 to TRBJ2-7; 8 bases fit TRBD2. The ends lost 6 bases at V and 7 bases at J; junction bases unmatched: 8. Germline CDR1 MNHEY, CDR2 SVGEGT. CDR3 length equals 13 residues.

Details on this clone: One junction end disagrees with the germline gene, perhaps due to a read error. The J gene is TRBJ2-1, the V gene TRBV11-2; no definite D call. This CDR3 region has 13 residues. Germline assignment: CDR1 SGHAT and CDR2 FQNNGV. The DNA of the CDR3 is TGTGCCAGCAGTTTAGACTCCTACAATGAGCAGTTCTTC. Amino acid sequence: CASSLDSYNEQFF.

This clone was observed at least ten times. The chain links TRBV29-1 to TRBJ2-5, with D possibly TRBD1 on 5 matching bases. Looked up from germline, CDR1 is SQVTM and CDR2 is ANQGSEA. Trimming shortened V by 3 bases and J by 5 bases, and 13 bases separated the two germline ends. The CDR3 is 13 amino acids. For the CDR3, the DNA is TGCAGCGTTGATTCCAGGGTTGGGGAGACCCAGTACTTC. This codes for CSVDSRVGETQYF.

This clone was recorded at least ten times. A clone one base away is much larger, so this may be a read error. This sample also contains other DNA sequences that code for the same CDR3. The V call is TRBV2, the J call TRBJ2-7; D possibly corresponds to TRBD2 (6 bases). Deletions cut 10 bases from V and 0 bases from J, with 13 bases between. The CDR3 contains 13 residues. In germline, CDR1 is SNHLY, CDR2 FYNNEI. The CDR3 region is CATGSGRSYEQYF. DNA for the CDR3: TGTGCCACTGGAAGCGGGCGCTCCTACGAGCAGTACTTC.